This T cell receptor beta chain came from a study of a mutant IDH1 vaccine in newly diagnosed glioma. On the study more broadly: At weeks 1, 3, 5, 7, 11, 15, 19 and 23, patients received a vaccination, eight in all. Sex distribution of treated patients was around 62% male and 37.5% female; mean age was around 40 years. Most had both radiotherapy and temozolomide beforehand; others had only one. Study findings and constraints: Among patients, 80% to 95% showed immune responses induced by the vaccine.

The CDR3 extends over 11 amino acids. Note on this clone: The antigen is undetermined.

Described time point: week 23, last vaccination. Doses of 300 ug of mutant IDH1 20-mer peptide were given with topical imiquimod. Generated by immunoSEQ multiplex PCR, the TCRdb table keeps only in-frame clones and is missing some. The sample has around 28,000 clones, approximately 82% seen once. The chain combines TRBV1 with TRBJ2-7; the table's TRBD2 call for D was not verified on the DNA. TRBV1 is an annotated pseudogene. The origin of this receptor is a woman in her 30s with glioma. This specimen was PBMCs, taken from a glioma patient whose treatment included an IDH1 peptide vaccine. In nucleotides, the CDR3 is TGCACCAGCAGCCAAGGGGACTTCGAGTACTTC. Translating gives CTSSQGDFEYF.